Shown below are 20 T cell receptor beta chains from a single sample sequenced in a study of shared clonotypes between healthy human individuals. TCRdb's copy holds only in-frame clones and misses some; the assay was immunoSEQ multiplex PCR. The sample yields nearly 2 million clones, approximately 94% seen once. Only CD45RO-negative cells positively selected for CCR7 counted as naive CD8 cells, so terminally differentiated effector memory CD45RA+ cells were excluded. Specimen: naive CD8+ T cells sorted from blood. The receptors here all came from a man aged 18-30 years in good health.

The chain has TRBV9 and TRBJ2-3; 7 positions agree with TRBD2. This CDR3 region has 16 residues. The germline V gene has CDR1 SGDLS and CDR2 YYNGEE. Losses at the gene ends were 4 bases for V and 2 bases for J; bases not matched to a gene: 10. The CDR3 DNA reads as TGTGCCAGCAGCCCAGGGACTATTCAAAACACAGATACGCAGTATTTT. As protein: CASSPGTIQNTDTQYF.

In nucleotides, the CDR3 is TGTGCCAGCAGTGATACAGGGTGGTCCTACAATGAGCAGTTCTTC. Amino acid sequence: CASSDTGWSYNEQFF. V gene TRBV6-1 combines with J gene TRBJ2-1; D is possibly TRBD1 (6 bases). Germline CDR1 MNHNS, CDR2 SASEGT. The CDR3 contains 15 residues. V lost 3 bases and J 1 base, leaving 10 bases between the germline ends.

The CDR3 is CASSWEGRYEQYF. CDR3 DNA sequence: TGTGCCAGCAGCTGGGAGGGCCGTTACGAGCAGTACTTC. The V and J genes are TRBV7-9 and TRBJ2-7, with 7 bases that match TRBD2. CDR3 size: 13 residues. Trimming cost V 4 bases and J 4 bases; bases outside gene matches: 4. CDR1 is SEHNR, CDR2 FQNEAQ, per germline (reference sequence).

Comments on this clone: The sample has other DNA sequences that encode this CDR3 too. The rearrangement uses TRBV5-6 and TRBJ2-2; no firm D call. The CDR3 totals 12 residues. Deletions cut 3 bases from V and 6 bases from J, with 6 bases between. Germline V lookup: CDR1 SGHDT, CDR2 YYEEEE. CDR3: CASSWGSGELFF. In DNA form, the CDR3 reads TGTGCCAGCAGCTGGGGTTCCGGGGAGCTGTTTTTT. The whole variable domain, remainder taken from reference TRBV5-6 and TRBJ2-2, is DAGVTQSPTHLIKTRGQQVTLRCSPKSGHDTVSWYQQALGQGPQFIFQYYEEEERQRGNFPDRFSGHQFPNYSSELNVNALLLGDSALYLCASSWGSGELFFGEGSRLTVL.

The V call is TRBV5-1, the J call TRBJ2-7; 10 bases map to TRBD1. CDR1 SGHRS and CDR2 YFSETQ come from the germline V gene. This CDR3 has 15 residues. V trimming: 3 bases; J trimming: 4 bases; junction bases outside the gene matches: 7. CDR3 in amino acids: CASSYQRTGGYEQYF. The CDR3 DNA follows: TGCGCCAGCAGCTATCAACGGACAGGGGGTTACGAGCAGTACTTC.

The chain has TRBV11-2 and TRBJ2-1; TRBD1 matches at 7 bases. Germline V gene lookup returns CDR1 SGHAT and CDR2 FQNNGV. The CDR3 totals 13 residues. V was clipped by 1 base and J by 9 bases; unmatched bases: 3. The DNA for the CDR3 is TGTGCCAGCAGCTTAGGGGCAGGGGGTGAGCAGTTCTTC. It codes for CASSLGAGGEQFF.

The V gene is TRBV30, the J gene TRBJ2-1; D is undetermined. The length of the CDR3 is 14 residues. Looked up from germline, CDR1 is GTSNPN and CDR2 is SVGIG (reference sequence). Trimming left V 3 bases short and J 12 bases short, with 21 bases between. In DNA form, the CDR3 reads TGTGCCTGGAGCGGTGGGTCTGGGGAACTGGGGCAGTTCTTC. Protein: CAWSGGSGELGQFF.

DNA of the CDR3: TGTGCCAGTAGTATCGCGGGTTTTCGGGGAGATACGCAGTATTTT. It specifies CASSIAGFRGDTQYF. This sequence joins TRBV19 and TRBJ2-3; possible D gene TRBD2, 5 bases. The CDR3 extends over 15 amino acids. Germline values: CDR1 LNHDA, CDR2 SQIVND (reference sequence). V gave up 3 bases and J gave up 5 bases, with 15 bases separating them. The full variable domain, with the rest looked up from reference TRBV19 and TRBJ2-3, is DGGITQSPKYLFRKEGQNVTLSCEQNLNHDAMYWYRQDPGQGLRLIYYSQIVNDFQKGDIAEGYSVSREKKESFPLTVTSAQKNPTAFYLCASSIAGFRGDTQYFGPGTRLTVL.

V usage is TRBV29-1 and J usage is TRBJ2-3; 10 nucleotides agree with TRBD2. CDR1 and CDR2 from the germline V gene are SQVTM and ANQGSEA. The CDR3 is 13 amino acids. J gave up 6 bases and V 6 bases, and 6 bases lay outside the gene matches. For the CDR3, the DNA is TGCAGCGTCGCACTAGCGGGGAGGGATACGCAGTATTTT. It is translated as CSVALAGRDTQYF.

This chain links TRBV7-8 with TRBJ2-1; D remains unclear. The CDR3 extends over 14 amino acids. The V end was cut by 0 bases, the J end by 4 bases, with 7 bases between. The germline CDR1 and CDR2 sequences are SGHVS and FQNEAQ. This CDR3 is CASSLAIGYNEQFF. As DNA, the CDR3 is TGTGCCAGCAGCTTAGCGATCGGATACAATGAGCAGTTCTTC.

The chain combines TRBV13 with TRBJ2-2, with D maybe TRBD2 (6 bases). The CDR3 spans 15 residues. The V end was cut by 3 bases, the J end by 1 base, with 9 bases between. Germline V gives CDR1 PRHDT, CDR2 FYEKMQ (reference sequence). For the CDR3, the DNA is TGTGCCAGCAGCTTGGGACTCCAGAACACCGGGGAGCTGTTTTTT. It codes for CASSLGLQNTGELFF.

This clone was counted between two and nine times. The rearrangement links TRBV10-1 to TRBJ1-6; D gene uncertain. The CDR3 is 12 amino acids. V shed 2 bases and J shed 5 bases, with 1 base lying between them. From germline, CDR1 is WNHNN and CDR2 SYGVQD (reference sequence). The DNA for the CDR3 is TGCGCCAGCAGTGAGGATAATTCACCCCTCCACTTT. Encoded protein: CASSEDNSPLHF.

The rearrangement uses TRBV7-9 and TRBJ2-5, with TRBD2 matching over 10 bases. In germline, CDR1 is SEHNR, CDR2 FQNEAQ (reference sequence). V shed 2 bases and J 3 bases; nucleotides not matched to a gene: 6. CDR3 length: 16 residues. CDR3 bases: TGTGCCAGCAGCTTAATCGGGACTAGCGAAAAAGAGACCCAGTACTTC. Its protein is CASSLIGTSEKETQYF.

V is TRBV27 and J is TRBJ2-7; D uncertain. The CDR3 is 14 residues long. Germline V lookup: CDR1 MNHEY, CDR2 SMNVEV (reference sequence). Trimming took off 1 base at V and 6 bases at J, with 13 bases between the two ends. Here the CDR3 reads CASSLYPYSSEQYF. Written as DNA, the CDR3 is TGTGCCAGCAGTTTATATCCCTATTCCAGCGAGCAGTACTTC.

The chain combines TRBV27 with TRBJ2-1; D tentatively reads TRBD1 or TRBD2 (6 bases each). Germline loops: CDR1 MNHEY, CDR2 SMNVEV (reference sequence). This CDR3 region has 14 residues. V was cut by 9 bases and J by 0 bases, with 12 bases left in between. The CDR3 bases are TGTGCCAGTAACGGGGGCGCCTCCTACAATGAGCAGTTCTTC. It is translated as CASNGGASYNEQFF.

V usage is TRBV10-3 and J usage is TRBJ2-7, with TRBD1 matching 7 bases. Germline V gene lookup returns CDR1 ENHRY and CDR2 SYGVKD. There are 16 residues in the CDR3. V gave up 3 bases and J gave up 2 bases; unmatched junction bases: 10. This chain's CDR3 is CAISDPPDRQAYEQYF. The CDR3 DNA is TGTGCCATCAGTGACCCCCCGGACAGGCAAGCCTACGAGCAGTACTTC.

CDR3 sequence (DNA): TGTGCCAGCACCCGACAGGGGGCGATCGGGGAGCTGTTTTTT. Translating gives CASTRQGAIGELFF. The chain joins TRBV6-6 to TRBJ2-2; 10 bases are a match to TRBD1. After removal of 7 bases from V and 7 bases from J, the junction contained 6 bases not matched to a gene. CDR3 length: 14 amino acids. The germline V gene encodes CDR1 MNHNY and CDR2 SVGAGI (reference sequence).

The chain links TRBV11-2 to TRBJ2-2; no firm D call. Trimming removed 5 bases from V and 1 base from J, with 8 bases in between. Per the germline V gene, CDR1 is SGHAT and CDR2 is FQNNGV. The CDR3 runs to 14 residues. The CDR3 DNA is TGTGCCAGCAGCCAGGACGTGAACACCGGGGAGCTGTTTTTT. This encodes CASSQDVNTGELFF. Drawing the rest from reference TRBV11-2 and TRBJ2-2, the complete variable domain is EAGVAQSPRYKIIEKRQSVAFWCNPISGHATLYWYQQILGQGPKLLIQFQNNGVVDDSQLPKDRFSAERLKGVDSTLKIQPAKLEDSAVYLCASSQDVNTGELFFGEGSRLTVL.

The rearrangement uses TRBV4-1 and TRBJ2-7; no reliable D call. V was cut by 3 bases and J by 1 base, with 22 bases left in between. Germline CDR1 MGHRA, CDR2 YSYEKL. This CDR3 region has 18 residues. CDR3 DNA sequence: TGCGCCAGCAGCCACGAGGAGTTCCGAGACACCACATCCTACGAGCAGTACTTC. This sequence encodes CASSHEEFRDTTSYEQYF.

V gene TRBV27 combines with J gene TRBJ2-7, with D perhaps TRBD1 or TRBD2 (5 bases each). The CDR3 totals 14 residues. Per the germline V gene, CDR1 is MNHEY and CDR2 is SMNVEV (reference sequence). V was pared by 8 bases and J by 0 bases, with 14 bases between. The CDR3 spells CASSGRDGSYEQYF. In nucleotides, the CDR3 is TGTGCCAGCTCCGGCCGGGACGGCTCCTACGAGCAGTACTTC.